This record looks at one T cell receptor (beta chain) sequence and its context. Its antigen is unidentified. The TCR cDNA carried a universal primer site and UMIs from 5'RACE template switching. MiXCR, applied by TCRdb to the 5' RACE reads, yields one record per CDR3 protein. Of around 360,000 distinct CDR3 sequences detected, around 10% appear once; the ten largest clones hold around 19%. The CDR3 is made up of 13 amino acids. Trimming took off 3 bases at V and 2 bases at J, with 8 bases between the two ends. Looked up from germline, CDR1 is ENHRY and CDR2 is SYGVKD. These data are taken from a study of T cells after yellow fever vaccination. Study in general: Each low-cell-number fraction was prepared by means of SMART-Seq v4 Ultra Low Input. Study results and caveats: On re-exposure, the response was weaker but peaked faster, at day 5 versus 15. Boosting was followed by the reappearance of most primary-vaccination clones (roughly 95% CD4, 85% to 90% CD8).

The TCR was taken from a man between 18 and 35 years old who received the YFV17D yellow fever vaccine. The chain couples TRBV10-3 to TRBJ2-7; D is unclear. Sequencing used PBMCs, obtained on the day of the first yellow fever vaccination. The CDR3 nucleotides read TGTGCCATCAGTGACGTTAAGGCCTACGAGCAGTACTTC. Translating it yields CAISDVKAYEQYF.